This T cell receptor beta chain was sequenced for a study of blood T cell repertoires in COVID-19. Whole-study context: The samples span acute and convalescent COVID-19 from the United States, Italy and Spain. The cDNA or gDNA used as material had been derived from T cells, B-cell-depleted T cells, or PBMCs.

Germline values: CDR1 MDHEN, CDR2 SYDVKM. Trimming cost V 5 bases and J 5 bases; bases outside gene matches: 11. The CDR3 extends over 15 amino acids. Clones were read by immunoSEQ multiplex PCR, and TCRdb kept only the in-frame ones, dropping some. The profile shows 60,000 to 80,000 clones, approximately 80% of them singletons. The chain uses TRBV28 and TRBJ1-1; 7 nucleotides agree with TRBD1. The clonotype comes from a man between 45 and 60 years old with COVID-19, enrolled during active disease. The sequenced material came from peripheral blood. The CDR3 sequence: CASSAPKGAVTEAFF. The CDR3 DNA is TGTGCCAGCAGTGCACCGAAGGGGGCGGTGACTGAAGCTTTCTTT.